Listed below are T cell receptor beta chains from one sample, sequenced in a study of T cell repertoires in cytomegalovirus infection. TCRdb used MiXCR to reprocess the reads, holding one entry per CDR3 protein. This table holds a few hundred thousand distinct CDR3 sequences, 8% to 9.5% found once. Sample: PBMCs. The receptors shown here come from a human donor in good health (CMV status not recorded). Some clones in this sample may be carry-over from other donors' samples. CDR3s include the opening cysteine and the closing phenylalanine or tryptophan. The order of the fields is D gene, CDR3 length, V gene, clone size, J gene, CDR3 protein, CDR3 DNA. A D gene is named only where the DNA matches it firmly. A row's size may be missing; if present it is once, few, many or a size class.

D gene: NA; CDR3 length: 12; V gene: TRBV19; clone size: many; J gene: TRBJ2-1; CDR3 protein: CATASRQNEQFF; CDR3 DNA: TGTGCCACCGCCTCCCGGCAAAATGAGCAGTTCTTC
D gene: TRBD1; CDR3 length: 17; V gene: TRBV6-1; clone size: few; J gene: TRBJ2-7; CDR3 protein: CASIRDRGLFRTYEQYF; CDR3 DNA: TGTGCCAGCATTCGGGACAGGGGTTTATTCCGAACCTACGAGCAGTACTTC
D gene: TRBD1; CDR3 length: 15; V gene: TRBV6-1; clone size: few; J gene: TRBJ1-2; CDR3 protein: CASRGQGEMNYGYTF; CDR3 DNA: TGTGCCAGCAGAGGACAGGGGGAGATGAACTATGGCTACACCTTC
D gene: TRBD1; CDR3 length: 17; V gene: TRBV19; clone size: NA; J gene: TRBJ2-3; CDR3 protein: CASSTGTGAYRTDTQYF; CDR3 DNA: TGTGCCAGTAGTACCGGGACAGGGGCATATCGCACAGATACGCAGTATTTT
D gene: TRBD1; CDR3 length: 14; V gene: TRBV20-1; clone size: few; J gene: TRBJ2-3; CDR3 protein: CSARGTGVTDTQYF; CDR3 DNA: TGCAGTGCTAGAGGGACAGGGGTCACAGATACGCAGTATTTT
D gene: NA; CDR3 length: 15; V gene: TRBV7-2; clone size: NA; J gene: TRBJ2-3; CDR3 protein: CASSSQGGGTDTQYF; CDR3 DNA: TGTGCCAGCAGCTCCCAGGGGGGAGGAACAGATACGCAGTATTTT
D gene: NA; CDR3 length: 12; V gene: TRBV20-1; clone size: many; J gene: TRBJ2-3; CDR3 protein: CSARRGEDTQYF; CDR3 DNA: TGCAGTGCTAGAAGGGGAGAGGATACGCAGTATTTT
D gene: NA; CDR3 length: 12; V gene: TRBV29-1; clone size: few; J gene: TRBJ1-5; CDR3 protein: CSVGGVNQPQHF; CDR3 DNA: TGCAGCGTTGGAGGGGTTAATCAGCCCCAGCATTTT
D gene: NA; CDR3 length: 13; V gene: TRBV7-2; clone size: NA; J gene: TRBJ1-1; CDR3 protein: CGSSRRGETEAFF; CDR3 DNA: TGTGGCAGCAGCCGGCGTGGGGAAACTGAAGCTTTCTTT
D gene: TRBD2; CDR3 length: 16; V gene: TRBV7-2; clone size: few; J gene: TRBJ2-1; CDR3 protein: CASSLGSSGRVNEQFF; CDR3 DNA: TGTGCCAGCAGCTTAGGGAGTAGCGGGAGGGTTAATGAGCAGTTCTTC
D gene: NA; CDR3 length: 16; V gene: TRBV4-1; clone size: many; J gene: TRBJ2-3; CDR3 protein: CASSQSRGFSTDTQYF; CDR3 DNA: TGCGCCAGCAGTCAAAGCAGGGGCTTTAGCACAGATACGCAGTATTTT
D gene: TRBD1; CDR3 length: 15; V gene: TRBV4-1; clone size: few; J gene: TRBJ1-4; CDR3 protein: CASSQDVNAGQGPFF; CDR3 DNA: TGCGCCAGCAGCCAAGATGTAAATGCAGGACAGGGTCCGTTTTTT
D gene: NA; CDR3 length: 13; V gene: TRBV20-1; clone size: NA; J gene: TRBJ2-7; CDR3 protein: CSAGAGMDYEQYF; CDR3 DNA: TGCAGTGCTGGAGCCGGGATGGACTACGAGCAGTACTTC
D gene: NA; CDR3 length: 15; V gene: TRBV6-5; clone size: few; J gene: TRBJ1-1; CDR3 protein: CASSWGQGFGTEAFF; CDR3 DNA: TGTGCCAGCAGTTGGGGGCAGGGCTTTGGCACTGAAGCTTTCTTT
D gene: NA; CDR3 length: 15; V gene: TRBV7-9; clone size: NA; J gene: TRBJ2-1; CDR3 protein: CASSLGPGGYNEQFF; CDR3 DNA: TGTGCCAGCAGCTTAGGACCCGGAGGATACAATGAGCAGTTCTTC
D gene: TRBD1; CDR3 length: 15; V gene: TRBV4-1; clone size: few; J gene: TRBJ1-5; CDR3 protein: CASSLRTGHNQPQHF; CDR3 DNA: TGCGCCAGCAGCCTCCGGACAGGACACAATCAGCCCCAGCATTTT
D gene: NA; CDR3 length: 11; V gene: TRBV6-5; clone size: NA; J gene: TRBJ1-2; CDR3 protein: CASTGARGYTF; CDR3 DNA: TGTGCCAGTACGGGGGCTCGAGGCTACACCTTC
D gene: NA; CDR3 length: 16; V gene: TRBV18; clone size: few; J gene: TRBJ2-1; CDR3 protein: CASSPGGGANYNEQFF; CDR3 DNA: TGTGCCAGCTCACCAGGAGGGGGAGCTAACTACAATGAGCAGTTCTTC
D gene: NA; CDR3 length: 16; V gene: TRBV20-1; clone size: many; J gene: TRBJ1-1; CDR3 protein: CSARDLRATWGPEAFF; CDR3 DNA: TGCAGTGCTAGAGATCTCCGTGCTACCTGGGGCCCTGAAGCTTTCTTT
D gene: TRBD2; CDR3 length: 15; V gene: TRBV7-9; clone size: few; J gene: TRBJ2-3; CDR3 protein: CASSSIAGLTDTQYF; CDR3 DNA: TGTGCCAGCAGCTCCATAGCGGGGCTCACAGATACGCAGTATTTT
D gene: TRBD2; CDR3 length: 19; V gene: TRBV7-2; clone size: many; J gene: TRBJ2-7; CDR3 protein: CASSLHTPPRRGVSYEQYF; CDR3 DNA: TGTGCCAGCAGCTTACATACCCCGCCCCGGCGGGGGGTATCCTACGAGCAGTACTTC
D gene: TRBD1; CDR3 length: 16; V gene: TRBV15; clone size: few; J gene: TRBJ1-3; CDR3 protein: CATSGGQGATGNTIYF; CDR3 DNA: TGTGCCACCAGCGGTGGACAGGGGGCCACTGGAAACACCATATATTTT
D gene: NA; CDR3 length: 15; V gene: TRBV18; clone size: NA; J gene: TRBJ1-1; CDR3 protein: CASSPLKQGNTEAFF; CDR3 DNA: TGTGCCAGCTCACCACTAAAACAGGGCAACACTGAAGCTTTCTTT
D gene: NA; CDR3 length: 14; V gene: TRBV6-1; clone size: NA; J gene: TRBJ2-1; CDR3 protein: CASSERRTGNEQFF; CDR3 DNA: TGTGCCAGCAGTGAACGCCGAACGGGTAATGAGCAGTTCTTC
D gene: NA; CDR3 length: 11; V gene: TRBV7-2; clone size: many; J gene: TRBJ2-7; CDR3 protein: CASSNRYEQYF; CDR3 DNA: TGTGCCAGCAGCAATCGCTACGAGCAGTACTTC
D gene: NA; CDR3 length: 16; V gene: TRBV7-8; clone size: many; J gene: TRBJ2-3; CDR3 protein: CASSLARSGSRDTQYF; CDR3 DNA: TGTGCCAGCAGCTTAGCGAGGAGCGGGTCCCGGGATACGCAGTATTTT
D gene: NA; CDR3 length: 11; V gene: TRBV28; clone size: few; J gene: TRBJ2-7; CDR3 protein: CASSGRNEQYF; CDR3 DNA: TGTGCCAGCAGTGGCCGCAACGAGCAGTACTTC
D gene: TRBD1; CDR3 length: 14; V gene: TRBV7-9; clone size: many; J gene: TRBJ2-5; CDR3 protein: CASTLGQAEETQYF; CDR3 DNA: TGTGCCAGCACCCTCGGACAGGCCGAGGAGACCCAGTACTTC
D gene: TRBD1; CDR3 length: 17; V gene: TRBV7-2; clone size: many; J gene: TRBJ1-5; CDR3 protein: CASSTRTGAGESQPQHF; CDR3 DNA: TGTGCCAGCAGCACCCGGACAGGGGCAGGGGAAAGTCAGCCCCAGCATTTT
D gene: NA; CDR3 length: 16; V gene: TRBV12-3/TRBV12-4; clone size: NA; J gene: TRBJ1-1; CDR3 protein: CASSLSRGAMNTEAFF; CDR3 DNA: TGTGCCAGCAGTCTCTCCCGGGGGGCGATGAACACTGAAGCTTTCTTT
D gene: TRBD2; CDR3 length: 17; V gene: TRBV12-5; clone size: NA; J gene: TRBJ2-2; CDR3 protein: CASGLVLAGGPSGELFF; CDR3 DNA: TGTGCTAGTGGTTTGGTACTAGCGGGAGGCCCATCAGGGGAGCTGTTTTTT
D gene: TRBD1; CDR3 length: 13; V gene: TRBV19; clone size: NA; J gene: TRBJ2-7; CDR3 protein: CASSRQGDYEQYF; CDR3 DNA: TGTGCCAGTAGTAGGCAGGGGGACTACGAGCAGTACTTC
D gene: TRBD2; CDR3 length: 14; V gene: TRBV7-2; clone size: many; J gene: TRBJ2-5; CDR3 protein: CASSTRGGQETQYF; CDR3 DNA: TGTGCCAGCAGCACCCGGGGGGGCCAAGAGACCCAGTACTTC
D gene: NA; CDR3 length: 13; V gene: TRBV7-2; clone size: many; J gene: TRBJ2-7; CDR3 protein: CASSLAATREQYF; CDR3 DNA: TGTGCCAGCAGCTTAGCGGCGACTCGAGAGCAGTACTTC
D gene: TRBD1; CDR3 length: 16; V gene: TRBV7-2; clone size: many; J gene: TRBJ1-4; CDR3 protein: CASSFPGQGVGEKLFF; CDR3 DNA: TGTGCCAGCAGCTTCCCGGGACAGGGCGTTGGGGAAAAACTGTTTTTT
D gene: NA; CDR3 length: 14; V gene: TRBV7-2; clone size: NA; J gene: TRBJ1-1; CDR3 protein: CASKAGSLGTEAFF; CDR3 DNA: TGTGCCAGCAAAGCTGGGTCGCTTGGGACTGAAGCTTTCTTT
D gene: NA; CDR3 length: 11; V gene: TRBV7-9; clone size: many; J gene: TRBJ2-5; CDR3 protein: CASSWGETQYF; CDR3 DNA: TGTGCCAGCAGCTGGGGGGAGACCCAGTACTTC
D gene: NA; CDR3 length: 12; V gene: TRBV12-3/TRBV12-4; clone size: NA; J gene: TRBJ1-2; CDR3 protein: CASSLGQTGYTF; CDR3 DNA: TGTGCCAGCAGTTTAGGGCAGACTGGCTACACCTTC
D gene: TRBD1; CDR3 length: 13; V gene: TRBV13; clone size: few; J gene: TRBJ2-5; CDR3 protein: CAGADRGTETQYF; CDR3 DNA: TGTGCCGGGGCAGACAGGGGTACAGAGACCCAGTACTTC
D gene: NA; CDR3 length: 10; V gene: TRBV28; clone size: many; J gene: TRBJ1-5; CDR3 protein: CASSNQPQHF; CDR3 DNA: TGTGCCAGCAGTAATCAGCCCCAGCATTTT
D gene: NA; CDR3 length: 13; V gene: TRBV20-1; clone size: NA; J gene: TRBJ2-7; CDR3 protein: CSVTRDKFYEQYF; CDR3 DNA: TGCAGTGTCACCCGGGACAAATTTTACGAGCAGTACTTC
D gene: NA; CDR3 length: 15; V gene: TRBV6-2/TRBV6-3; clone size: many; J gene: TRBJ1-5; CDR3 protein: CASRVSDRQNQPQHF; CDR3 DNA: TGTGCCAGCAGAGTCTCGGACAGACAGAATCAGCCCCAGCATTTT
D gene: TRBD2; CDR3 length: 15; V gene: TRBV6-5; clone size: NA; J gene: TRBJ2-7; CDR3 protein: CASSYYGGRSYEQYF; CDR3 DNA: TGTGCCAGCAGTTACTATGGCGGGAGGTCCTACGAGCAGTACTTC
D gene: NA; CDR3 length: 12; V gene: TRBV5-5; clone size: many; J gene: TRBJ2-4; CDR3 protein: CASTTKLAIQYF; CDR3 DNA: TGTGCCAGCACCACAAAGTTAGCCATTCAGTACTTC
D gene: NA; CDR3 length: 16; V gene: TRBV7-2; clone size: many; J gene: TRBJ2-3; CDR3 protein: CASRRMSVGFTDTQYF; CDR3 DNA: TGTGCCAGCAGGCGGATGAGCGTAGGATTCACAGATACGCAGTATTTT